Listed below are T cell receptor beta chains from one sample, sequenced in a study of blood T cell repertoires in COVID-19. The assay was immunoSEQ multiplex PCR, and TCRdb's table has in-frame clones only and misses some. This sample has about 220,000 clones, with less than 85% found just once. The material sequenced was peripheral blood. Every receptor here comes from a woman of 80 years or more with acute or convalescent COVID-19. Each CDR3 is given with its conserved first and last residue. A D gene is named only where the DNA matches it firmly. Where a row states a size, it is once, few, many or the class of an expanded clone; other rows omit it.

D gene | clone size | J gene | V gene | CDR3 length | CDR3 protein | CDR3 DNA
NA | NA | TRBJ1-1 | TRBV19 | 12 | CASSGTLGQAFF | TGTGCCAGTAGTGGGACACTTGGCCAGGCTTTCTTT
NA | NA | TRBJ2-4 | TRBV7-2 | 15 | CASSFGGGEGNIQYF | TGTGCCAGCAGCTTTGGGGGGGGCGAGGGAAACATTCAGTACTTC
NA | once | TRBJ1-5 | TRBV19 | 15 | CASSIESQAYQPQHF | TGTGCCAGTAGTATAGAGAGCCAGGCCTATCAGCCCCAGCATTTT
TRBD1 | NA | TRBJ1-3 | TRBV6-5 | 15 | CASRQGVSSGNTIYF | TGTGCCAGCAGGCAGGGGGTGTCCTCTGGAAACACCATATATTTT
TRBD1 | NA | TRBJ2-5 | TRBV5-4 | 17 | CASSLGLTGGNQETQYF | TGTGCCAGCAGCTTGGGGCTGACAGGGGGCAACCAAGAGACCCAGTACTTC
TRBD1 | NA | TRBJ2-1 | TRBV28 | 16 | CASGLPGQTIYNEQFF | TGTGCCAGCGGCCTCCCGGGACAGACGATCTACAATGAGCAGTTCTTC
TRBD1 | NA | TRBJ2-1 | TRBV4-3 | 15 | CASSQDRGQHNEQFF | TGCGCCAGCAGCCAAGATCGGGGACAGCACAATGAGCAGTTCTTC
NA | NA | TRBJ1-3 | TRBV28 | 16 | CASNRNPGQIGNTIYF | TGTGCCAGCAACCGAAACCCCGGACAGATTGGAAACACCATATATTTT
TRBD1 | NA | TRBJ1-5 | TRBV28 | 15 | CASRGGTGRNQPQHF | TGTGCCAGCAGGGGGGGGACAGGGAGGAATCAGCCCCAGCATTTT
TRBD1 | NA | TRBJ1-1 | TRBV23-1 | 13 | CASRDRRDTEAFF | TGCGCCAGCAGGGACAGGCGGGACACTGAAGCTTTCTTT
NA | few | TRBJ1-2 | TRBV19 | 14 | CASSMTVGQSFHTF | TGTGCCAGTAGTATGACCGTGGGACAATCCTTCCACACCTTC
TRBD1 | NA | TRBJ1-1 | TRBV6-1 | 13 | CAGRGQQNTEAFF | TGTGCCGGACGGGGACAGCAGAACACTGAAGCTTTCTTT
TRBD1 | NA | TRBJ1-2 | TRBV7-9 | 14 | CASNLKDRDYGYTF | TGTGCCAGCAACTTAAAGGACAGGGACTATGGCTACACCTTC
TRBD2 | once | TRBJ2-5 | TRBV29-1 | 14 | CSVGTAGGRETQYF | TGCAGCGTTGGAACAGCGGGGGGGCGGGAGACCCAGTACTTC
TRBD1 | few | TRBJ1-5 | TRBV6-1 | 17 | CASREGTGDPGNQPQHF | TGTGCCAGCAGAGAAGGGACAGGGGACCCGGGCAATCAGCCCCAGCATTTT
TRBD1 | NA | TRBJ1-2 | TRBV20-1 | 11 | CSAPGQGGYTF | TGCAGTGCTCCGGGACAGGGAGGCTACACCTTC
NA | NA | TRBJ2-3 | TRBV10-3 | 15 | CAISEVPADTDTQYF | TGTGCCATCAGTGAGGTACCAGCGGACACAGATACGCAGTATTTT
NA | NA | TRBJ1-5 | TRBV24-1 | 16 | CATSDLRGKGNQPQHF | TGTGCCACCAGTGATCTTAGGGGAAAGGGGAATCAGCCCCAGCATTTT
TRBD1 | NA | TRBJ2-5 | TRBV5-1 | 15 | CASSFGGQGKETQYF | TGCGCCAGCAGCTTCGGAGGACAGGGGAAAGAGACCCAGTACTTC
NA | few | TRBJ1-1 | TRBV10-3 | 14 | CAISEVSGETEAFF | TGTGCCATCAGTGAGGTGTCAGGGGAAACTGAAGCTTTCTTT
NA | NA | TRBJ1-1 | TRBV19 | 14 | CASSMGPGGREAFF | TGTGCCAGTAGTATGGGGCCGGGGGGCCGGGAAGCTTTCTTT
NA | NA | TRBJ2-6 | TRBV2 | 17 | CASSEALPGSGANVLTF | TGTGCCAGCAGTGAAGCGCTTCCGGGCTCTGGGGCCAACGTCCTGACTTTC
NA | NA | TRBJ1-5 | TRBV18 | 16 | CASSPGGVGSNQPQHF | TGTGCCAGCTCACCAGGGGGCGTGGGTAGCAATCAGCCCCAGCATTTT
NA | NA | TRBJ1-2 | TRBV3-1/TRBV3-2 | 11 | CASSQGRGYTF | TGTGCCAGCAGCCAGGGGAGGGGCTACACCTTC
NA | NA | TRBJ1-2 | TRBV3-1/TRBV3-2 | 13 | CASSQARGDGYTF | TGTGCCAGCAGCCAAGCCAGGGGAGATGGCTACACCTTC
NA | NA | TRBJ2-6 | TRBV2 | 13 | CASIEAGANVLTF | TGTGCCAGCATAGAGGCTGGGGCCAACGTCCTGACTTTC
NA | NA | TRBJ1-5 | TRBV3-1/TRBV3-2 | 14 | CASSQRGFRQPQHF | TGTGCCAGCAGCCAACGGGGTTTCAGGCAGCCCCAGCATTTT
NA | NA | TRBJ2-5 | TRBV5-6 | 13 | CASSSQNQETQYF | TGTGCCAGCAGCTCCCAGAACCAAGAGACCCAGTACTTC
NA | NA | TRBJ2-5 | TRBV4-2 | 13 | CASSQVVEETQYF | TGTGCCAGCAGCCAAGTGGTGGAGGAGACCCAGTACTTC
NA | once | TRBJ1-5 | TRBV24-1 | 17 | CATSDPRQSYSNQPQHF | TGTGCCACCAGTGACCCGCGACAGTCGTACAGCAATCAGCCCCAGCATTTT
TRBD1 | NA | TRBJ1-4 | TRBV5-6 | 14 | CASSPKGQGRMELF | TGTGCCAGCAGCCCAAAGGGACAGGGGAGAATGGAGCTTTTT
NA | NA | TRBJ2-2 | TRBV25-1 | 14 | CASEGAGKTGELFF | TGTGCCAGTGAAGGGGCAGGGAAGACCGGGGAGCTGTTTTTT
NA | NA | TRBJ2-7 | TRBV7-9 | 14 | CASSARPTAYEQYF | TGTGCCAGCAGCGCCCGCCCGACAGCCTACGAGCAGTACTTC
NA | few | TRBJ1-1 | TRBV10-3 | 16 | CAISELSGQLHTEAFF | TGTGCCATCAGTGAACTCTCCGGACAGCTCCACACTGAAGCTTTCTTT
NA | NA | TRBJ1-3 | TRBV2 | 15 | CASRALTSSGNTIYF | TGTGCCAGCCGGGCCCTCACTAGCTCTGGAAACACCATATATTTT
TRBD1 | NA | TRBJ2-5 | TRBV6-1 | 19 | CASSEITGWNRGNQETQYF | TGTGCCAGCAGTGAAATTACTGGGTGGAACAGGGGAAACCAAGAGACCCAGTACTTC
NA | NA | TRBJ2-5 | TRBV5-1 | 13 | CASSSPSTETQYF | TGCGCCAGCAGCTCACCTAGCACGGAGACCCAGTACTTC